This T cell receptor (beta chain) was sequenced for a study of T cell changes during pregnancy in multiple sclerosis. Germline V gene data show CDR1 as SGHRS and CDR2 as YFSETQ. CDR3 size: 14 residues. The V end lost 4 bases, the J end lost 0 bases, and 11 bases lay between the germline ends. Clones were sequenced by immunoSEQ multiplex PCR, and TCRdb holds only the in-frame ones, with some missing. The profile covers 35,000 to 55,000 clones, with over 75% appearing a single time and about 0.7% taken by the ten largest. The sequence was obtained from a female donor with multiple sclerosis, enrolled in a pregnancy study. The specimen was CD4+ T cells from peripheral blood mononuclear cells, collected before pregnancy. The chain links TRBV5-1 to TRBJ2-7; D may be TRBD2 (5 bases). The CDR3 DNA reads TGCGCCAGCAGCGGGAGCGCTAACTCCTACGAGCAGTACTTC. It codes for CASSGSANSYEQYF. The full variable domain, rest sourced from reference TRBV5-1 and TRBJ2-7, is KAGVTQTPRYLIKTRGQQVTLSCSPISGHRSVSWYQQTPGQGLQFLFEYFSETQRNKGNFPGRFSGRQFSNSRSEMNVSTLELGDSALYLCASSGSANSYEQYFGPGTRLTVT.